This is a list of T cell receptor beta chains from one sample in a study of preoperative IRX-2 immunotherapy in early breast cancer. Data came from immunoSEQ multiplex PCR; TCRdb stores just in-frame clones and leaves some out. The sample comprises fewer than 1,200 clones, about two thirds of which are singletons, and approximately 9.2% rests with the top ten. The input for sequencing was tumor tissue, taken before IRX-2 immunotherapy. These receptors came from a human donor with breast cancer. CDR3s leave out the opening cysteine and the closing phenylalanine or tryptophan. Some rows have no size entry. The others give once, few or many, or a class for an expanded clone.

J	size	V	CDR3
TRBJ2-5	-	TRBV19	ASSIAAGGPKTQY
TRBJ2-7	-	TRBV5-1	ASSIGDGGSYEQY
TRBJ1-2	-	TRBV18	ASSTSGTELNYGYT
TRBJ1-1	-	TRBV10-2	ASSEGTGWNTEAF
TRBJ1-2	-	TRBV6-8	ASFGINYGYT
TRBJ2-2	-	TRBV6-8	ASSYLAAGELF
TRBJ2-2	large	TRBV6-8	ASSSFTGRELF
TRBJ2-3	-	TRBV6-8	ATRVTDTDTQY
TRBJ2-7	-	TRBV5-1	ASSTGTELPYEQY
TRBJ1-3	-	TRBV9	ASSLQGSGNTIY
TRBJ1-4	few	TRBV6-8	ASRPDSLLEKLF
TRBJ2-5	-	TRBV12-5	ASTPGGLPWETQY
TRBJ2-3	-	TRBV30	AWSSGPRVQY
TRBJ2-5	-	TRBV11-3	ASSRSGGAQETQY
TRBJ2-3	-	TRBV5-1	ASSSDPGLAGGN
TRBJ1-2	few	TRBV6-8	ASSRDRDNYGYT
TRBJ2-5	once	TRBV30	AWRNRGGSQETQY
TRBJ2-3	-	TRBV6-4	ASSTMVRQY